This T cell receptor (beta chain) originates from a study of T-cell reconstitution after alpha-beta-depleted transplantation in children. Broader study findings: By about two months after transplant, alpha-beta T cells reportedly arose from several hundred graft clones that had expanded. One year after transplant, T-cell counts and diversity came mostly from newly produced T cells.

It was with unique molecular identifiers that the TCRbeta library was prepared. TCRdb re-analysed the PCR reads in MiXCR, keeping a single row per CDR3 protein. The sample includes 100,000 to 150,000 distinct CDR3 sequences, more than 20% of them seen just once. This clonotype turned up a few times. Its specificity is unknown. Mismatch with germline at one junction end may stem from a read error. This CDR3 has 13 amino acids. The germline V gene encodes CDR1 SSHAT and CDR2 FNYEAQ (reference sequence). This TCR was recovered from a male patient between 2 and 15 years old who had a stem cell transplant for chronic granulomatous disease, so the T cells may come from the graft donor. V gene TRBV7-7 combines with J gene TRBJ2-5, with D possibly matching TRBD1 (6 bases). The material was PBMCs, mostly from graft donor cells, obtained 180 days after TCRalphabeta/CD19-depleted stem cell transplant. CDR3 amino acids: CASSLGTGKTQYF. The CDR3, as DNA: TGTGCTAGCAGCTTGGGAACAGGGAAGACCCAGTACTTC.